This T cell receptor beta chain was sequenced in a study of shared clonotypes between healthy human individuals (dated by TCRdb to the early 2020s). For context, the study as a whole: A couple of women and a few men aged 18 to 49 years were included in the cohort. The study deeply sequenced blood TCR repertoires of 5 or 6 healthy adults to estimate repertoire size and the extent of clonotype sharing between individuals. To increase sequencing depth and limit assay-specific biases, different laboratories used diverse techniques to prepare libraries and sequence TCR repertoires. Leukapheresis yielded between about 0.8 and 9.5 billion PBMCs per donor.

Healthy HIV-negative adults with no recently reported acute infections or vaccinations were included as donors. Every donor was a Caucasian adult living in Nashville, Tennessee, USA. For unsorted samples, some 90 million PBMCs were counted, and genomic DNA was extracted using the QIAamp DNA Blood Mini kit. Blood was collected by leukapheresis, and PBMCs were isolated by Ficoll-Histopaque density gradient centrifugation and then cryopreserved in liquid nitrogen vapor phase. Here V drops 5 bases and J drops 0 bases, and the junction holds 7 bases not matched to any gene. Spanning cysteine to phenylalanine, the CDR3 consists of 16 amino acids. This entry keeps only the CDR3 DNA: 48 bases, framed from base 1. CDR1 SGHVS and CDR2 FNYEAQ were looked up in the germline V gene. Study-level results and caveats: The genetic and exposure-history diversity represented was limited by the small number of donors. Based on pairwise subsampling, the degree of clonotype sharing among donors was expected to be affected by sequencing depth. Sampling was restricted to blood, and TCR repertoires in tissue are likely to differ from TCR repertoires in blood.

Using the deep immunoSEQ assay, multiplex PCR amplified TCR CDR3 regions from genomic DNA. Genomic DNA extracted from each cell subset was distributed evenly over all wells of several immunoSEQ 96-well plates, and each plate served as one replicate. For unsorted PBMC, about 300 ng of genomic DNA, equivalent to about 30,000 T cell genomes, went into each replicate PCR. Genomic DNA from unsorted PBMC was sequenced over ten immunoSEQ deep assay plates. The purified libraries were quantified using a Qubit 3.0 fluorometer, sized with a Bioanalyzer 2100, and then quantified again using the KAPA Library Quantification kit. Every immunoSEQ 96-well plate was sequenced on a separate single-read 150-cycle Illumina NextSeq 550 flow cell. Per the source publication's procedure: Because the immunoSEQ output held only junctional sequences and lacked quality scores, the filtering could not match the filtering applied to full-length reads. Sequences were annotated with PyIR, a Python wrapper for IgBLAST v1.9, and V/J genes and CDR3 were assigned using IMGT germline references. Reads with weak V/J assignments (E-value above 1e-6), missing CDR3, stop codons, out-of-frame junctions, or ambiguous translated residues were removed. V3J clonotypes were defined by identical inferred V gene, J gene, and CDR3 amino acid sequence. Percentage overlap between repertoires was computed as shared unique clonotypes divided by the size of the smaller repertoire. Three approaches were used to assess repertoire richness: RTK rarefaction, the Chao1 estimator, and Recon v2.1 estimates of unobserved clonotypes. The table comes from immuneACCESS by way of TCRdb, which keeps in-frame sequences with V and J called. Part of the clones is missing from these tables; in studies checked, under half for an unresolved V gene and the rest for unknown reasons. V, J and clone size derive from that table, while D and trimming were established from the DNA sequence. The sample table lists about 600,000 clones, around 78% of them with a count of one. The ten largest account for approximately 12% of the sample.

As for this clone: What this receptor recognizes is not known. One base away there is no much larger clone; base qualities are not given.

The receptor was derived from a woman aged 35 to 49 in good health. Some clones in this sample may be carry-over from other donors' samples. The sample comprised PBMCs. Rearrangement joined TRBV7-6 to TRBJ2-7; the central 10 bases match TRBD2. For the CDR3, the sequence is CASSPPGLARSYEQYF. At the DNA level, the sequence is TGTGCCAGCAGCCCTCCGGGACTAGCGCGCTCCTACGAGCAGTACTTC.